This T cell receptor beta chain was sequenced during a study of identical twins. Study results and caveats: Partly confounded zero-insertion analyses could result from invariant MAIT and iNKT cells. Conclusions came from cross-sectional statistical analysis, not from following the same donors.

Template switching supplied a universal primer site; unique molecular identifiers were carried on the cDNA. MiXCR, run by TCRdb on the 5' RACE reads, gives a single entry per CDR3 protein. The sample holds 1.5 million to 2 million distinct CDR3 sequences; about 32% are singletons and the top ten take approximately 0.29%. V was cut by 0 bases and J by 6 bases, with 11 bases left in between. Per the germline V gene, CDR1 is DFQATT and CDR2 is SNEGSKA (reference sequence). The CDR3 is 13 residues long. In the case of this clonotype: Its antigen remains unidentified.

Sequencing input: cord blood. The source of this sequence is a newborn girl in good health. This chain connects TRBV20-1 to TRBJ1-2; D not certain. CDR3 DNA sequence: TGCAGTGCTAGAGATCGACAAAACCATGGCTACACCTTC. Its protein is CSARDRQNHGYTF.